These 6 T cell receptor beta chains were all obtained from the same sample, sequenced in a study of CD4 T cells in relation to SARS-CoV-2 and coronaviruses. Generated by immunoSEQ multiplex PCR, the TCRdb table keeps only in-frame clones and is missing some. The data hold 50,000 to 70,000 clones, with about 87% observed a single time. CD4+ T cells from unexposed donors were obtained before the COVID-19 pandemic (2011-2018). The sample taken for sequencing was memory CD4+ T cells from PBMCs. These receptor sequences come from a human donor in good health.

The chain uses TRBV27 and TRBJ1-2, with a tentative D call TRBD1 (6 bases). V lost 4 bases, J lost 4 bases, and 10 bases lay in between. The CDR3 extends over 13 amino acids. The V gene's germline CDR1 is MNHEY and CDR2 SMNVEV (reference sequence). The CDR3 sequence is CASSYREGYGYTF. The CDR3 nucleotides are TGTGCCAGCAGTTACAGGGAGGGCTATGGCTACACCTTC.

The chain has TRBV6-6 and TRBJ2-2, with D hard to call. The germline gives CDR1 MNHNY, CDR2 SVGAGI (reference sequence). This CDR3 comprises 15 residues. V lost 2 bases to trimming and J lost 2 bases, with 9 bases between them. DNA of the CDR3: TGTGCCAGCAGTTACCGGGCGGCTAACACCGGGGAGCTGTTTTTT. Translation: CASSYRAANTGELFF.

The rearrangement joins TRBV30 to TRBJ1-5, with D possibly matching TRBD1 (5 bases). Deletions cut 0 bases from V and 5 bases from J, with 11 bases between. The CDR3 consists of 14 residues. CDR1 is GTSNPN, CDR2 SVGIG, per germline (reference sequence). CDR3 nucleotides: TGTGCCTGGAGTGTAATGACAGTGGATCAGCCCCAGCATTTT. Translated: CAWSVMTVDQPQHF.

This chain uses TRBV19 with TRBJ2-3, with D perhaps TRBD2 (6 bases). CDR1 and CDR2 from the germline V gene are LNHDA and SQIVND (reference sequence). The CDR3 has 16 amino acids. V was pared by 4 bases and J by 0 bases, with 14 bases between. The CDR3 DNA is TGTGCCAGTAGTAGAACTCCGGGACTGAGCACAGATACGCAGTATTTT. The encoded protein is CASSRTPGLSTDTQYF.

In this sample, this clone turned up once. The chain links TRBV4-1 to TRBJ1-5; no reliable D call. The CDR3 consists of 16 residues. The germline V gene has CDR1 MGHRA and CDR2 YSYEKL. V was pared by 0 bases and J by 3 bases, with 12 bases between. CDR3 in DNA: TGCGCCAGCAGCCAAGATAGGACTCTATACAATCAGCCCCAGCATTTT. Protein product: CASSQDRTLYNQPQHF.

The V call is TRBV6-5, the J call TRBJ1-2, with 10 bases matching TRBD1. The CDR3 totals 13 residues. With V trimmed by 6 bases and J by 4 bases, 2 bases remained unmatched. CDR1 and CDR2 from the germline V gene are MNHEY and SVGAGI. The CDR3 is CASRRTGGYGYTF. The CDR3 DNA is TGTGCCAGCAGAAGGACAGGGGGCTATGGCTACACCTTC.